The clone carrying this T cell receptor beta chain ranks as medium-sized. Its target is unknown. Germline V lookup: CDR1 SGHRS, CDR2 YFSETQ. The CDR3 is made up of 14 amino acids. Trimming pared 2 bases from V and 1 base from J, leaving 6 bases between. The source of the sample is a study of OX40 agonist ivuxolimab in advanced cancers. Study in general: Patients were treated with ivuxolimab, an agonistic anti-OX40 (CD134) antibody. General study findings and limits: Expanded peripheral T-cell antigen specificity went undetermined. Low normalized clonal expansion also occurred in some nonresponding patients. Clonal expansion was among the lowest in partial responders at 0.1-3.0 mg/kg, especially CD8+.

TCRdb's table, derived via immunoSEQ multiplex PCR, lists solely in-frame clones and lacks some. The table lists roughly 32,000 clones, roughly 79% of them singletons, with around 20% in the top ten. This sequence originates from an adult with an advanced solid tumor such as melanoma, head and neck, liver or kidney cancer. Specimen: CD4+ or CD8+ T cells sorted from blood, collected in a trial of the OX40 agonist ivuxolimab. The chain has TRBV5-1 and TRBJ2-2; D uncertain. The CDR3 loop is CASSFGQNTGELFF. The CDR3 DNA is TGCGCCAGCAGCTTCGGTCAGAACACCGGGGAGCTGTTTTTT. Full variable domain (outside the CDR3, taken from reference TRBV5-1 and TRBJ2-2): KAGVTQTPRYLIKTRGQQVTLSCSPISGHRSVSWYQQTPGQGLQFLFEYFSETQRNKGNFPGRFSGRQFSNSRSEMNVSTLELGDSALYLCASSFGQNTGELFFGEGSRLTVL.